This T cell receptor beta chain was captured in a study of T-cell memory formation after mild COVID-19. Findings of the study overall: Second-wave clones reaching peak frequency on day 37 lacked confirmed SARS-CoV-2 specificity.

In its sample, this clonotype was seen a few times. The antigen remains undetermined. The CDR3 contains 19 residues. The V and J ends lost 4 bases and 0 bases, in that order; junction bases with no gene match: 9. Germline-derived CDR1 and CDR2 are SGHRS and YFSETQ. TCRdb reanalysed the 5' RACE reads using MiXCR and keeps one entry per CDR3 protein. Here the sample spans roughly 190,000 distinct CDR3 sequences, roughly 30% being singletons. Sequenced sample: PBMCs or a T cell subset sorted from them (not recorded which). The rearrangement joins TRBV5-1 to TRBJ2-1; TRBD2 aligns across 14 bases. This receptor was taken from an adult woman who had mild COVID-19 (a few samples of this study predate the infection). Cell type and time point are not known. CDR3 in amino acids: CASSTSGTSGSASYNEQFF. For the CDR3, the DNA is TGCGCCAGCAGCACATCCGGGACTAGCGGGAGCGCCTCCTACAATGAGCAGTTCTTC.